This T cell receptor (beta chain) was recovered during a study of vaccination and CD4 T cells after COVID-19. The CDR3 spans 13 residues. The V gene lost 8 bases and the J gene lost 6 bases, with 17 bases spanning the gap. The germline V gene has CDR1 SNHLY and CDR2 FYNNEI. About this clonotype itself: Its antigen is still unknown.

Findings and caveats of the study: Convalescent patients' clones that were vaccine-specific were spike mono-reactive in 304 of 307 cases.

Sequencing of DNA taken from cultured CD4+ T cells relied on the Oncomine TCR Beta short-read assay. Cultured CD4+ T cells were the source of extracted genomic DNA. TCRdb processed the PCR reads anew with MiXCR; each CDR3 protein has one entry. The top ten hold about 23% of the sample, which has about 21,000 distinct CDR3 sequences, 55% to 65% seen once. Treatment indicated: roughly ten-day PBMC culture with coronavirus spike peptide pools or control peptides (ViraFEST assay). The culture of about 2 million PBMCs per well included 8.5 to 10 IU/ml IL-2 and about 10 ug/ml peptide pools. This receptor was identified in a human donor who received a COVID-19 vaccine. The chain is built from TRBV2 and TRBJ2-7; perhaps TRBD2 as D (6 bases). The sequencing used CD4+ T cells from blood, cultured in vitro, collected before SARS-CoV-2 vaccination. CDR3 sequence reads: CASAGGLFREQYF. DNA for the CDR3: TGTGCCAGCGCCGGGGGACTGTTTCGCGAGCAGTACTTC.